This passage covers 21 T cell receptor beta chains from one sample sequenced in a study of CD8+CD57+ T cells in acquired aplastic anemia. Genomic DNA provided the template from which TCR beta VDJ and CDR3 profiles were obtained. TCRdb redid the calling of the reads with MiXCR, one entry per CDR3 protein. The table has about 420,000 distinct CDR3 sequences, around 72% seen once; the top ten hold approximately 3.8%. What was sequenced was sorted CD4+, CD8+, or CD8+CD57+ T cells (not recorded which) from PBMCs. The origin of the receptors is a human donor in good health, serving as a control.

For the CDR3, the DNA is TGCAGCGTTGATTTTGACAGGTCCTCTAACTATGGCTACACCTTC. Translation gives CSVDFDRSSNYGYTF. The V and J genes are TRBV29-1 and TRBJ1-2; D may be TRBD1 (6 bases). Trimming shortened V by 3 bases and J by 0 bases, and 14 bases separated the two germline ends. This CDR3 has 15 residues. Germline values: CDR1 SQVTM, CDR2 ANQGSEA.

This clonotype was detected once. The CDR3: CASSLVAGTSNTEAFF. CDR3 nucleotides: TGTGCCAGCAGCTTAGTTGCGGGGACTTCGAACACTGAAGCTTTCTTT. The J gene is TRBJ1-1, the V gene TRBV11-2, with D possibly matching TRBD1 (5 bases). Trimming pared 1 base from V and 1 base from J, leaving 13 bases between. Germline V gene sequence: CDR1 SGHAT, CDR2 FQNNGV. The CDR3 is 16 amino acids.

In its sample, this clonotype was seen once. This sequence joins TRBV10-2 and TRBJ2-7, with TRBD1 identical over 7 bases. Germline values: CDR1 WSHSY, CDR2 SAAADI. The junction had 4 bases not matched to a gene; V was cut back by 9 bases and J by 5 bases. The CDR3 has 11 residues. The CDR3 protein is CASTTGHEQYF. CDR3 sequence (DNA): TGCGCCAGTACGACAGGGCACGAGCAGTACTTC.

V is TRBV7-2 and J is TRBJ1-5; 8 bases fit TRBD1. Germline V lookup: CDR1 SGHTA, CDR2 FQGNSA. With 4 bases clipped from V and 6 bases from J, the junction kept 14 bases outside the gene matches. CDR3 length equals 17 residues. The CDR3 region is CASSSGQVESHVQPQHF. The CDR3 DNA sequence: TGTGCCAGCAGCTCGGGACAGGTAGAATCTCACGTTCAGCCCCAGCATTTT.

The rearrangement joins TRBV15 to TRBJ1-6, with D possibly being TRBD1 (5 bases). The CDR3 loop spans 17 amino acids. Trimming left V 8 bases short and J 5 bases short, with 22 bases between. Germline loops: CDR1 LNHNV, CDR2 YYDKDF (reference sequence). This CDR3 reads CATARTTVQADNSPLHF. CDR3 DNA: TGTGCCACCGCCAGGACAACCGTTCAGGCAGATAATTCACCCCTCCACTTT.

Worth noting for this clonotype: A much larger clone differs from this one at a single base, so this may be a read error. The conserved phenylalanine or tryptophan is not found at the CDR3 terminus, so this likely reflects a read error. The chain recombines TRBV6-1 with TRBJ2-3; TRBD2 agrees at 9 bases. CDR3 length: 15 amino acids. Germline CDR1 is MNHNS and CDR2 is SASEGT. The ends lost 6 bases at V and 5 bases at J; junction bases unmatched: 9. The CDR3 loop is CASRGGGAGKDTQYS. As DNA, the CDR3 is TGTGCCAGCAGGGGCGGGGGGGCCGGAAAAGATACGCAGTATTCT.

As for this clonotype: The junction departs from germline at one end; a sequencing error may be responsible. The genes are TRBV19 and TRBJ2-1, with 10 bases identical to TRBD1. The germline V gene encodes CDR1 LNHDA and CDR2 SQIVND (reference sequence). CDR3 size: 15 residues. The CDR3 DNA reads TGTGCCAGTGGTCCCGGGACAGGGGCGTCAAATGCGCAGCTCTTC. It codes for CASGPGTGASNAQLF.

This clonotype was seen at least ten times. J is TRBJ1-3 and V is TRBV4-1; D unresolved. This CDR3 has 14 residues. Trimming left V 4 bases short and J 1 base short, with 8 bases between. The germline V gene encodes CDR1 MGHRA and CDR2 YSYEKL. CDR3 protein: CASSPVTSGNTIYF. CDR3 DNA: TGCGCCAGCAGCCCGGTGACTTCTGGAAACACCATATATTTT.

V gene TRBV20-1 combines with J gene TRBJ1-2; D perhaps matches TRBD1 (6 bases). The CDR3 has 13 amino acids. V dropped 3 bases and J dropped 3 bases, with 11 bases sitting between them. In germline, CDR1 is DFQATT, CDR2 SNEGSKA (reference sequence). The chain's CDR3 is CSASPHRDYGYTF. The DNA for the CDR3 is TGCAGTGCTAGCCCGCACAGGGACTATGGCTACACCTTC.

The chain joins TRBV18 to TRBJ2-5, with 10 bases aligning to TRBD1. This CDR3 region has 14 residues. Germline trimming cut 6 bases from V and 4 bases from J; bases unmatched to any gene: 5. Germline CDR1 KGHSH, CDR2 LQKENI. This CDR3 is CASSPGTGAETQYF. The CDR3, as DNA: TGTGCCAGCTCCCCGGGGACAGGGGCAGAGACCCAGTACTTC.

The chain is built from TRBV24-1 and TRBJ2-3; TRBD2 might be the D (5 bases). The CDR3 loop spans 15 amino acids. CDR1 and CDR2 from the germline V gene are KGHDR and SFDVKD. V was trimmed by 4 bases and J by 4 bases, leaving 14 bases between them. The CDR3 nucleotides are TGTGCCACCAGTGACCCCGTGAGGGTGGCAGATACGCAGTATTTT. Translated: CATSDPVRVADTQYF.

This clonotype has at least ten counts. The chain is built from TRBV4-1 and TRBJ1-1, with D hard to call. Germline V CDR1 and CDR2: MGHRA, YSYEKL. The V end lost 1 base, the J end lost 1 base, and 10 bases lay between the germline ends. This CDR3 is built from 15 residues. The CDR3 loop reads CASSQVRSSNTEAFF. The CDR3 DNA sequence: TGCGCCAGCAGCCAAGTTCGGTCATCGAACACTGAAGCTTTCTTT.

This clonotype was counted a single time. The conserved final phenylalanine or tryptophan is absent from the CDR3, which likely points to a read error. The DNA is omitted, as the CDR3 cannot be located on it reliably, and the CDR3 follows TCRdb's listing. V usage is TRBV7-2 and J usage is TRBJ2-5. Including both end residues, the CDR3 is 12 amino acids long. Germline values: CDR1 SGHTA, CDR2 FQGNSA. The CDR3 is CASSLAGSGNTL.

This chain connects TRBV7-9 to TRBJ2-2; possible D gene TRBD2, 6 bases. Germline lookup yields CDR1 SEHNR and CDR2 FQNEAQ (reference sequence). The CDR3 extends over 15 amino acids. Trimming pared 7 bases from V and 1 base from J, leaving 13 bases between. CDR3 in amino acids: CASTPLAQNTGELFF. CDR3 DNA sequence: TGTGCCAGCACCCCACTAGCCCAGAACACCGGGGAGCTGTTTTTT.

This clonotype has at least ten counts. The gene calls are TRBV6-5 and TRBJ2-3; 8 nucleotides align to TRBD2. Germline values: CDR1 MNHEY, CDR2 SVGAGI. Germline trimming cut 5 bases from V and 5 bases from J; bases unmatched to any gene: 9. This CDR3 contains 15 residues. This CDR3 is CASSNRGGPVDTQYF. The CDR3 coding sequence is TGTGCCAGCAGTAACCGGGGGGGCCCAGTAGATACGCAGTATTTT.

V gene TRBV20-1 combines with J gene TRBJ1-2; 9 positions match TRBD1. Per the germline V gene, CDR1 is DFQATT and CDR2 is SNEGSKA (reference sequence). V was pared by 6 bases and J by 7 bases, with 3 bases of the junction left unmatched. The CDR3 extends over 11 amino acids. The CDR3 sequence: CSATGGSGYTF. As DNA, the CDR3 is TGCAGTGCCACAGGGGGCAGTGGCTACACCTTC.

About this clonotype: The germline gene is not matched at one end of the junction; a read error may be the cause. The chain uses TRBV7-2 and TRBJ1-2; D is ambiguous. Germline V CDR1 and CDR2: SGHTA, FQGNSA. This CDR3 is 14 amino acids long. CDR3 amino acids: CASTEIRFNERLFF. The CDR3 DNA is TGTGCCAGCACTGAGATACGGTTTAATGAAAGATTGTTTTTC.

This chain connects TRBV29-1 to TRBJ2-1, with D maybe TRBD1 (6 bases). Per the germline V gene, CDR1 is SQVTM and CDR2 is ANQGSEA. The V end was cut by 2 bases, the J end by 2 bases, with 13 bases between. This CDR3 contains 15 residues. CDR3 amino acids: CSVETHGGTYNEQFF. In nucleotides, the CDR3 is TGCAGCGTTGAAACACATGGGGGCACCTACAATGAGCAGTTCTTC.

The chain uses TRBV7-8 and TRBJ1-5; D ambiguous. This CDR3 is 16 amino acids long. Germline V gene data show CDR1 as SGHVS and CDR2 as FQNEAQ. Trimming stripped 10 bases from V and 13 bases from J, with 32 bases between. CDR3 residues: CANAYGRAFTPPLQHF. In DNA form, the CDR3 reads TGTGCCAACGCTTACGGCCGTGCATTCACCCCTCCACTTCAGCATTTT.

CDR3 in DNA: TGTGCCAGCAGCCAAGAACACGCGGGGGGACTCTACAATGAGCAGTTCTTC. It encodes CASSQEHAGGLYNEQFF. The rearrangement uses TRBV14 and TRBJ2-1, with 8 nucleotides matching TRBD2. The germline gives CDR1 SGHDN, CDR2 FVKESK. CDR3 length: 17 residues. The V segment lost 0 bases and the J segment 3 bases; nucleotides outside the gene matches: 7. The complete variable domain, with remaining parts taken from reference TRBV14 and TRBJ2-1, reads EAGVTQFPSHSVIEKGQTVTLRCDPISGHDNLYWYRRVMGKEIKFLLHFVKESKQDESGMPNNRFLAERTGGTYSTLKVQPAELEDSGVYFCASSQEHAGGLYNEQFFGPGTRLTVL.

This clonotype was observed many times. CDR3 region: CASSRLLAGGFNEQFF. The CDR3 nucleotides are TGCGCCAGCAGCCGATTACTAGCGGGGGGGTTTAATGAGCAGTTCTTC. This chain connects TRBV4-3 to TRBJ2-1; 13 positions match TRBD2. Germline V gives CDR1 LGHNA, CDR2 YSLEER. J was trimmed by 7 bases and V by 4 bases; bases with no gene match: 7. The CDR3 has 16 residues.